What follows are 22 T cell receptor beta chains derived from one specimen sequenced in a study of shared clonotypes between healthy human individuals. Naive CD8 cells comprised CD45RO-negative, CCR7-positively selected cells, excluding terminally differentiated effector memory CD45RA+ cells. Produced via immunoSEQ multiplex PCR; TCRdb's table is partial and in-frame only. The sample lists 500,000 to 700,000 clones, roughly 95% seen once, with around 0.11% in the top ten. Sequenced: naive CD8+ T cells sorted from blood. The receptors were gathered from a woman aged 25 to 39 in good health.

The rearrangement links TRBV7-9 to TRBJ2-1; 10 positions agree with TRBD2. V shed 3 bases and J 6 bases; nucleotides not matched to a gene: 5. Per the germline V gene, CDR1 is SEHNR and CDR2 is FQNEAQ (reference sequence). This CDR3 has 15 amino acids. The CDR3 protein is CASSFSGRTLNEQFF. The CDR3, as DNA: TGTGCCAGCAGCTTTAGCGGGAGGACTCTCAATGAGCAGTTCTTC. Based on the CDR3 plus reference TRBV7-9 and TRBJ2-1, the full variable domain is DTGVSQNPRHKITKRGQNVTFRCDPISEHNRLYWYRQTLGQGPEFLTYFQNEAQLEKSRLLSDRFSAERPKGSFSTLEIQRTEQGDSAMYLCASSFSGRTLNEQFFGPGTRLTVL.

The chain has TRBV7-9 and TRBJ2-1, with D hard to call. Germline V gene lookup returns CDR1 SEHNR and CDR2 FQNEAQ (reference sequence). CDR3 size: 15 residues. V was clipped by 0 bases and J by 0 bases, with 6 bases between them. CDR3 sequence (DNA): TGTGCCAGCAGCTTAGCTCTAAGCTCCTACAATGAGCAGTTCTTC. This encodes CASSLALSSYNEQFF.

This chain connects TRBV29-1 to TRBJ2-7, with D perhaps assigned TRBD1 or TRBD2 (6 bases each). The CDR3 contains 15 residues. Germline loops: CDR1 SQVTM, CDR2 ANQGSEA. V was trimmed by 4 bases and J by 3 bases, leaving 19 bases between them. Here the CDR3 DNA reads TGCAGCGTTGTAGACTTGGGCAGGGGAGGCTACGAGCAGTACTTC. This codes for CSVVDLGRGGYEQYF.

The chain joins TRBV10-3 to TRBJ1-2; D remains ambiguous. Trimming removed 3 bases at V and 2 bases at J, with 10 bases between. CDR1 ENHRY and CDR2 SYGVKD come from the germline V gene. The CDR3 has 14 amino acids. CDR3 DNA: TGTGCCATCAGTGAAGGGAACCCAAACTATGGCTACACCTTC. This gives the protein CAISEGNPNYGYTF.

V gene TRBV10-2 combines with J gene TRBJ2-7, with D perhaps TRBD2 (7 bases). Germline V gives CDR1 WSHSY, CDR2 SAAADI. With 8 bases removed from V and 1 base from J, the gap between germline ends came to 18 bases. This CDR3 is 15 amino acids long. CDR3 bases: TGCGCCAGCCAGGGATTGGGAGGGACATCCTACGAGCAGTACTTC. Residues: CASQGLGGTSYEQYF.

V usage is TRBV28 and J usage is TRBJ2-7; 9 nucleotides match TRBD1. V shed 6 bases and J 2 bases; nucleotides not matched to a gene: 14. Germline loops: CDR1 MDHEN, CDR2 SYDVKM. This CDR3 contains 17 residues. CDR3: CASRTIFLRDRAYEQYF. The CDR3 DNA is TGTGCCAGCAGGACCATTTTCCTCCGGGACAGGGCCTACGAGCAGTACTTC.

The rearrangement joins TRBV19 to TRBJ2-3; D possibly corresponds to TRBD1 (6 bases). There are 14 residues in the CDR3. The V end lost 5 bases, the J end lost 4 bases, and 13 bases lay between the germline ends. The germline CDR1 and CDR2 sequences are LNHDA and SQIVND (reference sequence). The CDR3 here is CASSSWGLADTQYF. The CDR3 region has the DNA TGTGCCAGTAGTTCCTGGGGGCTAGCAGATACGCAGTATTTT.

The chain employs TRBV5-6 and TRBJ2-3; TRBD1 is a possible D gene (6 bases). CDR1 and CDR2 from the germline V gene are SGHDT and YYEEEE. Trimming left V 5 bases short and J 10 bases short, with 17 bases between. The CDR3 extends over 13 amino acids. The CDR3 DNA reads TGTGCCAGCAGGGAACAGGGTGCAGTTGCGCAGTATTTT. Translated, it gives CASREQGAVAQYF. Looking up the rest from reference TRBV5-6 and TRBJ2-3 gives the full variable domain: DAGVTQSPTHLIKTRGQQVTLRCSPKSGHDTVSWYQQALGQGPQFIFQYYEEEERQRGNFPDRFSGHQFPNYSSELNVNALLLGDSALYLCASREQGAVAQYFGPGTRLTVL.

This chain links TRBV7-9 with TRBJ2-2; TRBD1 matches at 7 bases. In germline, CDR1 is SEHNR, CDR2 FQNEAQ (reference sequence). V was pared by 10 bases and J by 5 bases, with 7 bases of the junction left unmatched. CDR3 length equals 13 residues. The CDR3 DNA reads TGTGCCACGACAGGGTTGTTGACCGGGGAGCTGTTTTTT. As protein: CATTGLLTGELFF.

CDR3 coding DNA: TGTACCCCGAGGTCTAGTACAGATACGCAGTATTTT. It translates to CTPRSSTDTQYF. The chain is built from TRBV5-8 and TRBJ2-3; D remains unclear. CDR3 size: 12 residues. CDR1 is SGHTS, CDR2 YDEGEE, per germline.

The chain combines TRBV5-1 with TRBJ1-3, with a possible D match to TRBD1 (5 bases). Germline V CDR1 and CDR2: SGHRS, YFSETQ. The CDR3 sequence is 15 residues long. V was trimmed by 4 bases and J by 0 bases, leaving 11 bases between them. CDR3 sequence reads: CASSLDSLSGNTIYF. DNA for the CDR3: TGCGCCAGCAGCCTCGACAGCCTCTCTGGAAACACCATATATTTT.

This CDR3 is CASSLGVGEQYF. The CDR3 nucleotides are TGTGCCAGCAGCTTAGGGGTCGGCGAGCAGTACTTC. V gene TRBV7-9 combines with J gene TRBJ2-7; D not resolved. The V and J ends lost 1 base and 6 bases respectively, with 7 bases between them. Germline values: CDR1 SEHNR, CDR2 FQNEAQ (reference sequence). The CDR3 length is 12 residues.

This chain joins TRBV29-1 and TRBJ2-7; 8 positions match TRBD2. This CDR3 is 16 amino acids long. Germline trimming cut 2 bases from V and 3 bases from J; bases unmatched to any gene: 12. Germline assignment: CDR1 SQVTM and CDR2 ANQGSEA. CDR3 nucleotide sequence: TGCAGCGTTGAATGGTCTGGGGCCCGGGAGGGCTACGAGCAGTACTTC. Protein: CSVEWSGAREGYEQYF.

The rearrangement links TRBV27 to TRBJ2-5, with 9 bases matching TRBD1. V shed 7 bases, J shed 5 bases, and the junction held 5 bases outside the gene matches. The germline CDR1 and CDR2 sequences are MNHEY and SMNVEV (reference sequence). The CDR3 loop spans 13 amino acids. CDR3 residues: CASTPGTGETQYF. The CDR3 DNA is TGTGCCAGCACCCCTGGGACAGGGGAGACCCAGTACTTC.

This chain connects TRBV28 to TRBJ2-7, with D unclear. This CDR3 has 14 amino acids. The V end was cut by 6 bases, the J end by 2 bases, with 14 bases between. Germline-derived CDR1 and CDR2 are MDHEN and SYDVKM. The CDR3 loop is CASSKLQRTYEQYF. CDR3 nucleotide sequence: TGTGCCAGCAGCAAACTTCAGCGAACCTACGAGCAGTACTTC.

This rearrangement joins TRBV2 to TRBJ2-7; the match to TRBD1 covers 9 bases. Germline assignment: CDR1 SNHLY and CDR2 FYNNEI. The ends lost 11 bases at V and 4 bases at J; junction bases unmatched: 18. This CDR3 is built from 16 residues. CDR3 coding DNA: TGTGCCGCCCTCCGGGACAGGGACAATTTGGGGTACGAGCAGTACTTC. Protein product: CAALRDRDNLGYEQYF.

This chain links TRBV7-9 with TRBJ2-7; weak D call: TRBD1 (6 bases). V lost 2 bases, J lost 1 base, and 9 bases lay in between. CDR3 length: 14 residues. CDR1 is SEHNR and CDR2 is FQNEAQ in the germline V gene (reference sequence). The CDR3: CASSLPGQSYEQYF. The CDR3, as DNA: TGTGCCAGCAGCTTACCCGGACAGTCCTACGAGCAGTACTTC. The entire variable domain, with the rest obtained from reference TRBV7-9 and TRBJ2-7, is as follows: DTGVSQNPRHKITKRGQNVTFRCDPISEHNRLYWYRQTLGQGPEFLTYFQNEAQLEKSRLLSDRFSAERPKGSFSTLEIQRTEQGDSAMYLCASSLPGQSYEQYFGPGTRLTVT.

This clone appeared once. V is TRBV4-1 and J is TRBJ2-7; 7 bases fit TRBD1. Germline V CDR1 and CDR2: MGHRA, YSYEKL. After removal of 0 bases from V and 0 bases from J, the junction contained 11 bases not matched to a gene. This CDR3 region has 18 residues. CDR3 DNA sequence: TGCGCCAGCAGCCAAGATTCGGACAGGAGAGGGGGCTCCTACGAGCAGTACTTC. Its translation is CASSQDSDRRGGSYEQYF.

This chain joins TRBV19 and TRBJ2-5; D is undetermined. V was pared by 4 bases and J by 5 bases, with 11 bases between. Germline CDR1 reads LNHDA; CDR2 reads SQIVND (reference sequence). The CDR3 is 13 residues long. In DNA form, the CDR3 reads TGTGCCAGTAGTACCGACCCATACGAGACCCAGTACTTC. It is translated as CASSTDPYETQYF.

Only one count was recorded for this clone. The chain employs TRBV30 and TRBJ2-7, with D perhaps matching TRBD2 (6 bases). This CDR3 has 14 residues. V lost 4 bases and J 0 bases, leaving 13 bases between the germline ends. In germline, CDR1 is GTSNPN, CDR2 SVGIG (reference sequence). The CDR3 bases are TGTGCCTGGAACCCCGGGACTCTCTCCTACGAGCAGTACTTC. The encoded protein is CAWNPGTLSYEQYF.

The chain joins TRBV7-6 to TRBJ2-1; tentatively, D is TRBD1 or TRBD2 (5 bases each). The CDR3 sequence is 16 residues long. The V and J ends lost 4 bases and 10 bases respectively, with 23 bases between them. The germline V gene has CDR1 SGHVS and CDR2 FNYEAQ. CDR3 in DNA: TGTGCCAGCAGCTCCTTGCCCGGGACGGACCAAGAGGAGCAGTTCTTC. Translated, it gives CASSSLPGTDQEEQFF.

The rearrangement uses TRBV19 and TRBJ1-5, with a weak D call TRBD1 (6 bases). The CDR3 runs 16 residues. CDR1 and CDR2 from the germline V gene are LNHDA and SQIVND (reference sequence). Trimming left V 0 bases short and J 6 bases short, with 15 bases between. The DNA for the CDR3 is TGTGCCAGTAGTATAGATGGCACAGGGTGGACTCAGCCCCAGCATTTT. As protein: CASSIDGTGWTQPQHF. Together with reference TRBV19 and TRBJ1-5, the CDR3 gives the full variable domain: DGGITQSPKYLFRKEGQNVTLSCEQNLNHDAMYWYRQDPGQGLRLIYYSQIVNDFQKGDIAEGYSVSREKKESFPLTVTSAQKNPTAFYLCASSIDGTGWTQPQHFGDGTRLSIL.